This T cell receptor beta chain was identified during a study of technical replicates of blood from a few donors. The table came from immunoSEQ multiplex PCR; TCRdb's copy has only in-frame clones and leaves some out. This table has tens of thousands of clones, just under 97% appearing once. The clonotype originates from a human donor in good health. Sequencing was carried out using T cells isolated from PBMCs.

CDR3 coding DNA: TGTGCCAGCAGCCCCCAGGGTGTTGGGTATGGCTACACCTTC. It translates to CASSPQGVGYGYTF. The chain is built from TRBV5-4 and TRBJ1-2; perhaps TRBD1 as D (5 bases). The germline V gene has CDR1 SGHNT and CDR2 YYREEE (reference sequence). This CDR3 contains 14 residues. V was cut by 4 bases and J by 5 bases, with 15 bases left in between.